The source of this T cell receptor beta chain is a study of blood T cell repertoires in COVID-19. Study-wide context: T cells, B-cell-depleted T cells, or PBMCs supplied cDNA or gDNA.

Looked up from germline, CDR1 is SGHAT and CDR2 is FQDESV (reference sequence). CDR3 length: 14 residues. V was pared by 4 bases and J by 5 bases, with 14 bases between. Participants had their cohort set by participant-reported clinical history. Recovered status applied to Cohort 3 donors who had two consecutive negative PCRs. It also applied to those with clearance or with symptom resolution. Per the original data handling: Cell counts per sample came from amplifying reference gene primers. Repertoires were generated with immunoSEQ multiplex PCR, while TCRdb's copy carries only in-frame clones and drops some. V, J and clone size are those of that table, while D and trimming were read from the DNA. The sample gives roughly 360,000 clones, around 83% of which show up once; 5% to 5.5% is in the top ten.

The sample comprised PBMCs or T cells enriched from blood (not recorded which). The genes are TRBV11-1 and TRBJ2-5; TRBD1 is a possible D gene (5 bases). This clonotype originated in a woman between 50 and 59 years old who had recovered from COVID-19. CDR3 in amino acids: CASSSRQLGETQYF. The CDR3 DNA reads TGTGCCAGCAGCTCCAGACAGCTTGGGGAGACCCAGTACTTC.